This passage covers 22 T cell receptor beta chains from one sample sequenced in a study of OX40 agonist ivuxolimab in advanced cancers. Only in-frame clones appear in the TCRdb table, and some are missing; sequencing was by immunoSEQ multiplex PCR. The repertoire holds about 50,000 clones, 70% to 90% seen once, with more than 0.5% in the top ten. This specimen was CD4+ or CD8+ T cells sorted from blood, taken in a trial of the OX40 agonist ivuxolimab. These receptor sequences come from an adult with an advanced solid tumor such as melanoma, head and neck, liver or kidney cancer.

V gene TRBV5-6 combines with J gene TRBJ2-1; 9 nucleotides agree with TRBD2. This CDR3 is built from 15 residues. The V gene end was trimmed by 5 bases and the J gene end by 7 bases; junction bases not matched to a gene: 10. Germline loops: CDR1 SGHDT, CDR2 YYEEEE. The CDR3 nucleotides read TGTGCCAGCAGTCTACTAGCGGGCAAATCGAATGAGCAGTTCTTC. The encoded protein is CASSLLAGKSNEQFF.

The chain couples TRBV18 to TRBJ1-4, with TRBD1 matching over 7 bases. J was trimmed by 6 bases and V by 6 bases; bases with no gene match: 4. Per the germline V gene, CDR1 is KGHSH and CDR2 is LQKENI. The CDR3 is 13 residues long. CDR3 DNA sequence: TGTGCCAGCTCTAGGGGGCTTGATGAAAAACTGTTTTTT. It translates to CASSRGLDEKLFF.

This chain uses TRBV6-1 with TRBJ2-5, with 7 bases identical to TRBD1. The CDR3 contains 15 residues. Germline V gene sequence: CDR1 MNHNS, CDR2 SASEGT. Germline trimming cut 10 bases from V and 2 bases from J; bases unmatched to any gene: 13. The CDR3 spells CATVTPGTAQETQYF. DNA of the CDR3: TGTGCCACCGTCACCCCCGGGACAGCGCAAGAGACCCAGTACTTC.

The rearrangement uses TRBV11-2 and TRBJ2-5, with unresolved D. Germline V lookup: CDR1 SGHAT, CDR2 FQNNGV. V gave up 4 bases and J gave up 4 bases, with 7 bases separating them. CDR3 length: 12 residues. CDR3 in DNA: TGTGCCAGCAGCTATAGAGGAGAGACCCAGTACTTC. Translated, it gives CASSYRGETQYF.

The chain is built from TRBV5-8 and TRBJ1-2; 8 nucleotides agree with TRBD1. This CDR3 comprises 14 residues. V shed 4 bases and J 7 bases; nucleotides not matched to a gene: 9. Per germline, CDR1 SGHTS and CDR2 YDEGEE. CDR3 nucleotides: TGTGCCAGCAGCCTCCGGACAGGGAGAGGTGGCTACACCTTC. It translates to CASSLRTGRGGYTF.

As regards this clone: One end of the junction varies from germline; a read error may be responsible. The chain links TRBV28 to TRBJ2-5, with TRBD1 matching over 7 bases. The CDR3 loop spans 15 amino acids. The germline V gene has CDR1 MDHEN and CDR2 SYDVKM. As DNA, the CDR3 is TGTGCCAGCACTTTAGACCGAGGGGGCCGGGAGACCCAGTACTTC. Residues: CASTLDRGGRETQYF.

The CDR3 reads CATTGGEETQYF. The CDR3 coding sequence is TGTGCCACTACAGGGGGCGAAGAGACCCAGTACTTC. The chain links TRBV10-3 to TRBJ2-5, with 9 bases that match TRBD1. CDR1 and CDR2 (germline): ENHRY, SYGVKD. The CDR3 consists of 12 residues. Trimming removed 10 bases from V and 3 bases from J; junction bases left unmatched: 3.

The V call is TRBV10-3, the J call TRBJ2-3, with D maybe TRBD2 (6 bases). V shed 9 bases and J shed 4 bases, with 11 bases lying between them. CDR1 ENHRY and CDR2 SYGVKD come from the germline V gene. This CDR3 is 12 amino acids long. The CDR3 is CAIGGGADTQYF. Written as DNA, the CDR3 is TGTGCCATTGGCGGAGGGGCAGATACGCAGTATTTT.

This clone was seen a few times. The chain is built from TRBV9 and TRBJ1-2; no firm D call. The V gene lost 1 base and the J gene lost 7 bases, with 14 bases spanning the gap. The germline V gene has CDR1 SGDLS and CDR2 YYNGEE. The CDR3 spans 14 residues. DNA of the CDR3: TGTGCCAGCAGCGTATCACCCTACGATCCTGGCTACACCTTC. Protein product: CASSVSPYDPGYTF.

Points on this clone: The same CDR3 can be traced to other DNA sequences in this sample. The V and J genes are TRBV5-1 and TRBJ2-7; 7 bases are a match to TRBD2. The germline CDR1 and CDR2 sequences are SGHRS and YFSETQ. J was trimmed by 1 base and V by 4 bases; bases with no gene match: 11. The CDR3 contains 16 residues. The CDR3 loop is CASSLAEREKSYEQYF. DNA of the CDR3: TGCGCCAGCAGCCTGGCAGAGCGGGAAAAATCCTACGAGCAGTACTTC.

The V gene is TRBV9, the J gene TRBJ2-7, with D possibly being TRBD2 (6 bases). The CDR3 consists of 15 residues. Germline V lookup: CDR1 SGDLS, CDR2 YYNGEE. Trimming shortened V by 0 bases and J by 3 bases, and 13 bases separated the two germline ends. The DNA for the CDR3 is TGTGCCAGCAGCGTAGGCTCTAGCGCATACTACGAGCAGTACTTC. It yields the protein CASSVGSSAYYEQYF.

The chain combines TRBV5-6 with TRBJ1-2, with a possible D match to TRBD1 (6 bases). Trimming took off 0 bases at V and 8 bases at J, with 11 bases between the two ends. Germline V gene data show CDR1 as SGHDT and CDR2 as YYEEEE. CDR3 length: 13 residues. The CDR3 loop is CASSLAGAEGYTF. The CDR3 nucleotides read TGTGCCAGCAGCTTGGCAGGGGCGGAAGGCTACACCTTC.

This clone was seen more than once but under ten times. The rearrangement links TRBV29-1 to TRBJ2-3; D tentatively reads TRBD1 or TRBD2 (6 bases each). V gave up 3 bases and J gave up 4 bases, with 14 bases separating them. The CDR3 runs to 14 residues. Germline CDR1 is SQVTM and CDR2 is ANQGSEA. CDR3 DNA: TGCAGCGTTGAGGCCGGGGGCGGCGCAGATACGCAGTATTTT. Amino acid sequence: CSVEAGGGADTQYF.

This clone was recorded only once. The genes are TRBV6-1 and TRBJ1-3, with no clear D. Germline CDR1 reads MNHNS; CDR2 reads SASEGT. V lost 2 bases and J 0 bases, leaving 11 bases between the germline ends. The CDR3 spans 16 residues. This CDR3 is CASSENIMSSGNTIYF. The CDR3 DNA follows: TGTGCCAGCAGTGAAAACATTATGAGCTCTGGAAACACCATATATTTT.

The chain employs TRBV28 and TRBJ2-2, with D uncertain. Germline V gene data show CDR1 as MDHEN and CDR2 as SYDVKM. This CDR3 has 14 residues. Trimming took 3 bases from V and 6 from J, leaving 11 bases between them. Here the CDR3 reads CASSLRQLAGELFF. The CDR3 DNA reads TGTGCCAGCAGTTTGCGGCAGTTAGCCGGGGAGCTGTTTTTT.

The count of this clone is one. The rearrangement links TRBV10-1 to TRBJ2-2; TRBD2 might be the D (5 bases). V was cut by 6 bases and J by 0 bases, with 8 bases left in between. The CDR3 consists of 14 residues. Germline V gene data show CDR1 as WNHNN and CDR2 as SYGVQD (reference sequence). The DNA for the CDR3 is TGCGCCAGCAGGACCGGGACGAACACCGGGGAGCTGTTTTTT. This gives the protein CASRTGTNTGELFF.

The rearrangement uses TRBV5-1 and TRBJ2-3; 10 bases align to TRBD2. The CDR3 spans 16 residues. Germline CDR1 is SGHRS and CDR2 is YFSETQ. J gave up 4 bases and V 0 bases, and 5 bases lay outside the gene matches. In nucleotides, the CDR3 is TGCGCCAGCAGCTTGGGGCTAGCGGGAGTAGCAGATACGCAGTATTTT. Its protein product is CASSLGLAGVADTQYF.

The rearrangement uses TRBV7-3 and TRBJ2-2; 9 nucleotides agree with TRBD2. The germline gives CDR1 SGHTA, CDR2 FQGTGA. V was clipped by 4 bases and J by 4 bases; unmatched bases: 19. The CDR3 spans 20 residues. CDR3 protein: CASSSLQPLAGPRGTGELFF. In DNA form, the CDR3 reads TGTGCCAGCAGCTCTTTACAACCTCTAGCGGGGCCGCGGGGCACCGGGGAGCTGTTTTTT.

The chain uses TRBV30 and TRBJ2-1, with TRBD2 identical over 8 bases. J gave up 5 bases and V 2 bases, and 5 bases lay outside the gene matches. This CDR3 is 14 amino acids long. Germline CDR1 is GTSNPN and CDR2 is SVGIG (reference sequence). Written as DNA, the CDR3 is TGTGCCTGGAGTCGGCTAGCGGGCCACAATGAGCAGTTCTTC. As protein: CAWSRLAGHNEQFF.

The CDR3 region is CASSLDPSGRSYNEQFF. CDR3 in DNA: TGTGCCAGCAGCTTAGACCCTAGCGGGAGGTCCTACAATGAGCAGTTCTTC. J is TRBJ2-1 and V is TRBV11-3; 11 nucleotides align to TRBD2. Germline V CDR1 and CDR2: SGHNT, YENEEA. Trimming removed 0 bases from V and 1 base from J; junction bases left unmatched: 2. This CDR3 has 17 amino acids.

The chain couples TRBV9 to TRBJ2-7, with D perhaps given as TRBD1 or TRBD2 (5 bases each). The CDR3 runs 14 residues. V dropped 0 bases and J dropped 3 bases, with 10 bases sitting between them. Germline lookup yields CDR1 SGDLS and CDR2 YYNGEE. The CDR3 sequence is CASSVGGTIYEQYF. The CDR3 DNA sequence: TGTGCCAGCAGCGTAGGAGGGACCATCTACGAGCAGTACTTC.

The rearrangement links TRBV2 to TRBJ2-3, with TRBD1 matching over 10 bases. From germline, CDR1 is SNHLY and CDR2 FYNNEI. CDR3 length equals 14 residues. The junction had 11 bases not matched to a gene; V was cut back by 11 bases and J by 6 bases. Here the CDR3 DNA reads TGTGCCGGCCGGGACAGGGGTTTTCTTGATACGCAGTATTTT. Translating it yields CAGRDRGFLDTQYF.